This TCR beta chain was sequenced in a study of OX40 agonist ivuxolimab in advanced cancers. Study background: Hepatocellular carcinoma, melanoma, renal cell or head and neck cancer occurred in dose-escalation patients. Overall study results and limits: Expanded clones were, on average, more numerous in CD8+ T cells than in CD4+. Expanded peripheral T cell antigen specificity was not determined.

The timepoints at which blood was sampled were baseline, cycle 4 day 1, and cycle 7 day 1. The table came from immunoSEQ multiplex PCR; TCRdb's copy has only in-frame clones and leaves some out. The sample records approximately 100,000 clones, 87% being singletons. As to this clone: Its antigen is still unknown.

Germline-derived CDR1 and CDR2 are SGHAT and FQNNGV. J gave up 4 bases and V 5 bases, and 9 bases lay outside the gene matches. The CDR3 has 15 residues. The TCR comes from an adult with an advanced solid tumor such as melanoma, head and neck, liver or kidney cancer. The chain uses TRBV11-2 and TRBJ2-5; 8 nucleotides line up with TRBD1. The material was CD4+ or CD8+ T cells sorted from blood, obtained in a trial of the OX40 agonist ivuxolimab. The CDR3 bases are TGTGCCAGCAGCCCAGGCCAGGGGGCGCGAGAGACCCAGTACTTC. Its protein is CASSPGQGARETQYF.